Each of the 15 T cell receptor beta chains below was sequenced from the same sample in a study of T cell responses to AZD1222 COVID-19 vaccine. The protocol was immunoSEQ multiplex PCR, while the TCRdb copy is restricted to in-frame clones and leaves out a portion. The sample holds around 170,000 clones; about 90% are singletons and the top ten take 1.5% to 2.5%. The sequences come from peripheral blood, collected 28 days after the second AZD1222 dose. All receptors come from an adult who received the AZD1222 COVID-19 vaccine.

The rearrangement links TRBV3-1 (or the pseudogene TRBV3-2) to TRBJ2-2; D gene ambiguous. The length of the CDR3 is 13 residues. CDR1 and CDR2 (germline): LGHDT, YNNKEL (reference sequence). Trimming took off 1 base at V and 0 bases at J, with 0 bases between the two ends. CDR3 sequence: CASSQANTGELFF. The DNA for the CDR3 is TGTGCCAGCAGCCAAGCGAACACCGGGGAGCTGTTTTTT.

This CDR3 is CASSDGQSYGYTF. DNA for the CDR3: TGTGCCAGCAGCGACGGGCAGTCCTATGGCTACACCTTC. The rearrangement joins TRBV6-2 or TRBV6-3 to TRBJ1-2, with unresolved D. V lost 6 bases and J lost 4, with 12 bases in between. Germline CDR1 and CDR2: MNHEY and SVGEGT. This CDR3 is 13 amino acids long.

This chain links TRBV5-4 with TRBJ2-7; a weak D match, TRBD1 (6 bases). Germline loops: CDR1 SGHNT, CDR2 YYREEE (reference sequence). V gave up 4 bases and J gave up 3 bases, with 8 bases separating them. The CDR3 runs to 12 residues. This chain's CDR3 is CASSGDNYEQYF. DNA for the CDR3: TGTGCCAGCAGCGGGGACAACTACGAGCAGTACTTC.

The rearrangement joins TRBV5-1 to TRBJ1-2, with D unresolved. Trimming shortened V by 4 bases and J by 0 bases, and 10 bases separated the two germline ends. Germline CDR1 is SGHRS and CDR2 is YFSETQ. The CDR3 runs to 14 residues. CDR3 in DNA: TGCGCCAGCAGCACGGTGCAGGCTAACTATGGCTACACCTTC. Encoded protein: CASSTVQANYGYTF. The variable domain in full, completed from reference TRBV5-1 and TRBJ1-2, reads KAGVTQTPRYLIKTRGQQVTLSCSPISGHRSVSWYQQTPGQGLQFLFEYFSETQRNKGNFPGRFSGRQFSNSRSEMNVSTLELGDSALYLCASSTVQANYGYTFGSGTRLTVV.

The rearrangement joins TRBV5-1 to TRBJ2-3, with 12 bases matching TRBD2. V was pared by 8 bases and J by 0 bases, with 4 bases of the junction left unmatched. CDR1 SGHRS and CDR2 YFSETQ come from the germline V gene. The CDR3 contains 15 residues. CDR3 sequence (DNA): TGCGCCAGTACACTAGCGGGAGGTAGCACAGATACGCAGTATTTT. Amino acids: CASTLAGGSTDTQYF.

The V gene is TRBV4-2, the J gene TRBJ2-1; D might be TRBD2 (5 bases). This CDR3 comprises 14 residues. V dropped 0 bases and J dropped 5 bases, with 8 bases sitting between them. The V gene's germline CDR1 is LGHNA and CDR2 YNFKEQ. Written as DNA, the CDR3 is TGTGCCAGCAGCCAAGACGGGGTCAACAATGAGCAGTTCTTC. Its translation: CASSQDGVNNEQFF.

This clone was counted once. The V call is TRBV6-4, the J call TRBJ2-3; D remains unclear. In germline, CDR1 is MRHNA, CDR2 SNTAGT. CDR3 size: 16 residues. Trimming took 0 bases from V and 3 from J, leaving 13 bases between them. The chain's CDR3 is CASSDSMTGVTDTQYF. The CDR3 DNA sequence: TGTGCCAGCAGTGACTCCATGACTGGGGTTACAGATACGCAGTATTTT.

This clone was counted a single time. V gene TRBV6-5 combines with J gene TRBJ1-1, with D perhaps TRBD1 (5 bases). The V end was cut by 8 bases, the J end by 3 bases, with 10 bases between. The length of the CDR3 is 12 residues. Per germline, CDR1 MNHEY and CDR2 SVGAGI. CDR3: CASSRGDTEAFF. CDR3 sequence (DNA): TGTGCCAGCTCTCGGGGCGACACTGAAGCTTTCTTT.

This chain joins TRBV7-2 and TRBJ1-5; D ambiguous. This CDR3 has 15 amino acids. Per germline, CDR1 SGHTA and CDR2 FQGNSA. Trimming left V 5 bases short and J 6 bases short, with 17 bases between. Here the CDR3 reads CASSPSGQTGQPQHF. The CDR3 coding sequence is TGTGCCAGCAGCCCTTCGGGCCAAACCGGTCAGCCCCAGCATTTT. Combining the CDR3 with reference TRBV7-2 and TRBJ1-5 gives the whole variable domain GAGVSQSPSNKVTEKGKDVELRCDPISGHTALYWYRQSLGQGLEFLIYFQGNSAPDKSGLPSDRFSAERTGGSVSTLTIQRTQQEDSAVYLCASSPSGQTGQPQHFGDGTRLSIL.

The chain links TRBV10-3 to TRBJ1-4, with D uncertain. There are 14 residues in the CDR3. V gave up 7 bases and J gave up 4 bases, with 13 bases separating them. Per the germline V gene, CDR1 is ENHRY and CDR2 is SYGVKD. The CDR3 nucleotides are TGTGCCATCAAAAGCGCCGTTAGTAATGAAAAACTGTTTTTT. It translates to CAIKSAVSNEKLFF.

The chain has TRBV18 and TRBJ1-5, with D possibly being TRBD1 (5 bases). The CDR3 has 13 amino acids. The germline V and J ends were trimmed by 2 bases and 5 bases, with 7 bases remaining between them. Germline loops: CDR1 KGHSH, CDR2 LQKENI. In DNA form, the CDR3 reads TGTGCCAGCTCACCAGCAGGGTATCAGCCCCAGCATTTT. It yields the protein CASSPAGYQPQHF.

This chain links TRBV19 with TRBJ2-5, with TRBD2 matching over 7 bases. CDR1 and CDR2 (germline): LNHDA, SQIVND (reference sequence). V lost 4 bases to trimming and J lost 5 bases; unmatched junction nucleotides: 1. This CDR3 comprises 12 residues. The DNA of the CDR3 is TGTGCCAGTAGTAACGGGGGGGAGACCCAGTACTTC. Residues: CASSNGGETQYF.

The CDR3 is CASSTAGGETQYF. DNA for the CDR3: TGTGCCAGCAGCACCGCGGGGGGGGAGACCCAGTACTTC. The rearrangement uses TRBV12-3 or TRBV12-4 and TRBJ2-5; 9 nucleotides agree with TRBD2. The CDR3 totals 13 residues. The J segment lost 5 bases and the V segment lost 6 bases, leaving 4 bases of the junction unmatched.

The V gene is TRBV11-3, the J gene TRBJ1-1, with TRBD1 matching 10 bases. Trimming removed 3 bases from V and 8 bases from J; junction bases left unmatched: 9. The CDR3 is made up of 15 amino acids. Looked up from germline, CDR1 is SGHNT and CDR2 is YENEEA. In DNA, the CDR3 is TGTGCCAGCAGCTTTGAGGGGACAGGGGAGGCCGAAGCTTTCTTT. Translation gives CASSFEGTGEAEAFF.

Worth noting for this clone: Sequence at one end of the junction differs from germline and may be a read error. This chain joins TRBV24-1 and TRBJ2-2; D gene uncertain. The length of the CDR3 is 11 residues. In germline, CDR1 is KGHDR, CDR2 SFDVKD. The CDR3 region has the DNA TGTGCCACCAGTGCCACCCGGGAGCTGTTTTTT. Residues: CATSATRELFF.